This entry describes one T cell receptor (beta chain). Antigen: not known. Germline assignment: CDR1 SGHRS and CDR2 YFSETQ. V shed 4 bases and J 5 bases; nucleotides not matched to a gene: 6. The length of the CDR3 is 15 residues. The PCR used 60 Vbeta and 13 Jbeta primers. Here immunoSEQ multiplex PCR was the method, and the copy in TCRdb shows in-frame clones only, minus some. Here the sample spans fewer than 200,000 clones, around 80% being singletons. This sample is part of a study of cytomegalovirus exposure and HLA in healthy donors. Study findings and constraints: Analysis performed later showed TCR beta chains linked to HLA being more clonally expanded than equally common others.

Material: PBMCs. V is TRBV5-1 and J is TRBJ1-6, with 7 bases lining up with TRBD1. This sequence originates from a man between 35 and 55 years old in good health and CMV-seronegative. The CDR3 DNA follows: TGCGCCAGCAGCGAAGGGACAGCCAATAATTCACCCCTCCACTTT. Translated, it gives CASSEGTANNSPLHF. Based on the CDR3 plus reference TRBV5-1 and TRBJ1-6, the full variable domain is KAGVTQTPRYLIKTRGQQVTLSCSPISGHRSVSWYQQTPGQGLQFLFEYFSETQRNKGNFPGRFSGRQFSNSRSEMNVSTLELGDSALYLCASSEGTANNSPLHFGNGTRLTVT.